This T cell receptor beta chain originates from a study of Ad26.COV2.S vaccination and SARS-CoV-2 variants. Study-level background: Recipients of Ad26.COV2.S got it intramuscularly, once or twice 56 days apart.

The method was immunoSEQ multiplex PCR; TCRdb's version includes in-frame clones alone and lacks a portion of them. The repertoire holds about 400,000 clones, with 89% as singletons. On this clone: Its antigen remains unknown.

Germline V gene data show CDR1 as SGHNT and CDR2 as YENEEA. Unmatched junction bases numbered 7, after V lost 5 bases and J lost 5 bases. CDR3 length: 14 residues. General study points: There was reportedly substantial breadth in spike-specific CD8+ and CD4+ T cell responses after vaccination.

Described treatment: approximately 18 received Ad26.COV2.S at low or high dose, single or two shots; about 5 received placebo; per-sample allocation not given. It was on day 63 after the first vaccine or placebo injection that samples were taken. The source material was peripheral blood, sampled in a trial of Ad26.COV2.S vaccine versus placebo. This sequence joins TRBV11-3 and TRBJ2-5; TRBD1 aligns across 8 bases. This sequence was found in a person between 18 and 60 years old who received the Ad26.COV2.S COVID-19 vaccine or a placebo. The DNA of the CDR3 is TGTGCCAGCAGCCCGAGACAGGGGAAGGAGACCCAGTACTTC. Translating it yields CASSPRQGKETQYF.